This TCR beta chain stems from a study of cytomegalovirus exposure and HLA in healthy donors. Whole-study results and caveats: Several of the most significant clusters appeared linked to common viral pathogens, based on a later analysis. Most TCR sequences proved rare, with some public TCRs found in many donors.

About this clone itself: The antigen remains unidentified. Within the sample, other DNA sequences also encode this same CDR3.

Use of 60 Vbeta and 13 Jbeta primers characterized the PCR. Profiling relied on immunoSEQ multiplex PCR, and the TCRdb table lists in-frame clones only, not all of them. In the table there are about 120,000 clones, 75% to 85% of which are singletons. Trimming took off 5 bases at V and 2 bases at J, with 10 bases between the two ends. The CDR3 is 13 amino acids. Germline V gene sequence: CDR1 SGHRS, CDR2 YFSETQ. The clonotype originates from a female donor in good health and CMV-seropositive. The sample comprised PBMCs. The chain employs TRBV5-1 and TRBJ1-2; D gene ambiguous. CDR3 residues: CASSPGGNYGYTF. Written as DNA, the CDR3 is TGCGCCAGCAGTCCGGGAGGGAACTATGGCTACACCTTC.